The present T cell receptor beta chain was sequenced within a study of T-cell reconstitution after alpha-beta-depleted transplantation in children. Unique molecular identifiers were incorporated during preparation of the TCRbeta library. Each CDR3 protein is one row after TCRdb ran MiXCR on the PCR reads. The data hold about a million distinct CDR3 sequences, with roughly 31% observed a single time. This clonotype was observed a few times. Here the sequenced sample was PBMCs, mostly from graft donor cells, taken 360 days after TCRalphabeta/CD19-depleted stem cell transplant. This TCR derives from a boy under two years old who had a stem cell transplant for SCID, so the T cells may come from the graft donor.

CDR3 loop: CASNKGLGDEKLFF. The DNA for the CDR3 is TGTGCCAGCAACAAAGGACTGGGGGATGAAAAACTGTTTTTT. V usage is TRBV28 and J usage is TRBJ1-4, with D tentatively TRBD1 (5 bases). Germline CDR1 is MDHEN and CDR2 is SYDVKM. Trimming left V 7 bases short and J 6 bases short, with 15 bases between. This CDR3 comprises 14 residues.